This TCR beta chain was obtained from a study of blood T cells in healthy people across ages. General study findings and limits: Naive and antigen-experienced cells could not be conclusively compared, given unsorted PBMCs. Measured against age, TCR beta diversity per million T cells decreased in a roughly linear manner.

Every sample yielded at least 6.5 million isolated PBMCs. For the second PCR, which ran for about 6 to 11 cycles, a sample-barcoded 5' primer and a J-beta primer mix were used. TCRdb processed the 5' RACE reads anew with MiXCR; each CDR3 protein has one entry. Of about a million distinct CDR3 sequences listed, 51% are singletons. The V end was cut by 4 bases, the J end by 2 bases, with 8 bases between. CDR3 length equals 14 residues. The germline V gene encodes CDR1 SGHTA and CDR2 FQGTGA. Concerning this clonotype: Its antigen remains unknown.

The gene calls are TRBV7-3 and TRBJ1-4; D is undetermined. This TCR derives from a woman aged 55-70 years in good health. Sample: blood. The CDR3 DNA follows: TGTGCCAGCAGCTCTAGACGGACTAATGAAAAACTGTTTTTT. It specifies CASSSRRTNEKLFF.